This T cell receptor (beta chain) is from a study of identical twins. Overall study findings and caveats: With beta out-of-frame sequences, excess sharing by twins was weaker. The study based its conclusions on cross-sectional statistical analysis and did not follow the same donors.

With V trimmed by 5 bases and J by 5 bases, 9 bases remained unmatched. This CDR3 has 16 residues. Germline V gives CDR1 WNHNN, CDR2 SYGVQD (reference sequence). The donor group consisted entirely of healthy Caucasians. Using its own MiXCR run on the 5' RACE reads, TCRdb lists one record per CDR3 protein. This table has approximately 890,000 distinct CDR3 sequences, about 12% appearing once. This clonotype was counted a few times. What it recognizes is unknown. These data also formed part of another study, on yellow fever vaccine responses in identical twins. That source reports: A vaccine T cell response that seemed partly convergent and partly personalized was reported in twins.

Sequencing used PBMCs. The chain links TRBV10-1 to TRBJ2-2; 9 bases agree with TRBD1. The receptor's source is a woman between 18 and 30 years old in good health. As DNA, the CDR3 is TGCGCCAGCAGTCCTCACAGGGGGCAGTGGACCGGGGAGCTGTTTTTT. Translated, it gives CASSPHRGQWTGELFF.